A selection of T cell receptor beta chains follows, all from one sample in a study of early T cells in non-severe SARS-CoV-2 infection. Using its own MiXCR run on the 5' RACE reads, TCRdb lists one record per CDR3 protein. The table records tens of thousands of distinct CDR3 sequences, around 7% of them present only once. The material sequenced was whole blood. All receptors come from an adult who was a healthcare worker with PCR-confirmed SARS-CoV-2 infection or an uninfected control (not recorded which). The CDR3 runs from the conserved cysteine through the conserved F or W. The D gene is left open where the match is weak. Only some rows state a clone size, as once, few, many or a class for expanded clones.

few	TRBV12-3/TRBV12-4	TRBD2	TRBJ2-3	CASSSRGLAGGQDTQYF	TGTGCCAGCAGTTCAAGAGGACTAGCGGGGGGGCAAGATACGCAGTATTTT
few	TRBV7-2	TRBD2	TRBJ2-1	CASSSDPQRGAVSYNEQFF	TGTGCCAGCAGCTCAGACCCCCAGCGGGGGGCCGTCTCCTACAATGAGCAGTTCTTC
many	TRBV7-2	TRBD2	TRBJ2-1	CASSLVLSSGPYNEQFF	TGTGCCAGCAGCTTAGTCCTTTCTAGCGGGCCCTACAATGAGCAGTTCTTC
many	TRBV27	-	TRBJ1-1	CASSLYGFAEAFF	TGTGCCAGCAGTTTATATGGGTTCGCTGAAGCTTTCTTT
many	TRBV7-8	-	TRBJ1-5	CASSLSGPQHF	TGTGCCAGCAGCTTAAGTGGGCCCCAGCATTTT
many	TRBV10-3	TRBD1	TRBJ2-3	CAISSTGKETDTQYF	TGTGCCATCAGTTCGACAGGGAAGGAGACAGATACGCAGTATTTT
many	TRBV20-1	-	TRBJ2-3	CSASSGLRVGTQYF	TGCAGTGCTAGTTCGGGGCTGAGGGTCGGTACGCAGTATTTT
many	TRBV7-2	TRBD2	TRBJ2-2	CASSLVAGGSGELFF	TGTGCCAGCAGCTTAGTAGCGGGGGGTAGCGGGGAGCTGTTTTTT
-	TRBV20-1	TRBD1	TRBJ1-6	CSAPPTGTDSPLHF	TGCAGTGCCCCCCCGACAGGGACAGATTCACCCCTCCACTTT
-	TRBV30	TRBD2	TRBJ2-3	CAWSGRSLAGLDTQYF	TGTGCCTGGAGTGGTAGGAGTCTAGCGGGGTTAGATACGCAGTATTTT
many	TRBV12-3/TRBV12-4	TRBD1	TRBJ2-2	CASSLGQGVGTGELFF	TGTGCCAGCAGTTTGGGGCAGGGGGTAGGCACCGGGGAGCTGTTTTTT
-	TRBV6-2/TRBV6-3	-	TRBJ1-5	CASRSQGTQHF	TGTGCCAGCAGGTCACAGGGTACCCAGCATTTT
many	TRBV7-2	-	TRBJ1-2	CASSTGQNYGYTF	TGTGCCAGCAGCACAGGGCAAAACTATGGCTACACCTTC
few	TRBV12-3/TRBV12-4	TRBD2	TRBJ2-2	CASSLERGQREGTGELFF	TGTGCCAGCAGTTTAGAAAGAGGACAGCGGGAGGGCACCGGGGAGCTGTTTTTT
many	TRBV28	-	TRBJ2-7	CASSLEGYEQYF	TGTGCCAGCAGTTTAGAGGGCTACGAGCAGTACTTC